The 16 T cell receptor beta chains listed next were all sequenced from one sample in a study of blood T cell repertoires in COVID-19. Clones were read by immunoSEQ multiplex PCR, and TCRdb kept only the in-frame ones, dropping some. The sample holds approximately 290,000 clones, about 93% seen once. Specimen: PBMCs or T cells enriched from blood (not recorded which). These receptors were taken from a woman aged 25-40 years who had recovered from COVID-19.

The genes are TRBV5-1 and TRBJ2-2, with D possibly TRBD1 on 6 matching bases. This CDR3 region has 12 residues. The V and J ends lost 5 bases and 6 bases respectively, with 8 bases between them. Germline V gives CDR1 SGHRS, CDR2 YFSETQ. CDR3 coding DNA: TGCGCCAGCAGAGAGGGGGCCGGGGAGCTGTTTTTT. Translated: CASREGAGELFF.

This chain uses TRBV18 with TRBJ1-5; maybe TRBD1 (6 bases). Trimming took off 6 bases at V and 5 bases at J, with 14 bases between the two ends. This CDR3 region has 14 residues. CDR1 and CDR2 (germline): KGHSH, LQKENI. The CDR3 region has the DNA TGTGCCAGCTCCGGGCAGGGGCGGGATCAGCCCCAGCATTTT. Its translation is CASSGQGRDQPQHF.

This chain uses TRBV11-2 with TRBJ2-1; 13 nucleotides match TRBD2. The germline V gene encodes CDR1 SGHAT and CDR2 FQNNGV. There are 15 residues in the CDR3. V shed 5 bases, J shed 9 bases, and the junction held 7 bases outside the gene matches. CDR3 in amino acids: CASSRGTSGIFEQFF. CDR3 DNA: TGTGCCAGCAGCCGCGGGACTAGCGGGATATTTGAGCAGTTCTTC.

This clone was counted between two and nine times. The chain links TRBV19 to TRBJ2-3, with 13 positions matching TRBD2. J gave up 10 bases and V 8 bases, and 9 bases lay outside the gene matches. The CDR3 is 14 amino acids. Germline assignment: CDR1 LNHDA and CDR2 SQIVND (reference sequence). CDR3 region: CASLGTGLAGAQYF. CDR3 DNA: TGTGCCAGTCTCGGGACAGGACTAGCGGGAGCGCAGTATTTT.

This chain uses TRBV4-1 with TRBJ2-1, with D perhaps TRBD1 (5 bases). CDR1 is MGHRA, CDR2 YSYEKL, per germline. The CDR3 extends over 12 amino acids. Trimming took 0 bases from V and 16 from J, leaving 13 bases between them. The CDR3 loop reads CASSQDGAIPFF. CDR3 sequence (DNA): TGCGCCAGCAGCCAAGATGGGGCGATCCCCTTCTTC.

The chain uses TRBV5-4 and TRBJ2-1; 13 bases fit TRBD2. Germline CDR1 reads SGHNT; CDR2 reads YYREEE (reference sequence). This CDR3 region has 16 residues. V trimming: 5 bases; J trimming: 7 bases; junction bases outside the gene matches: 9. The CDR3 sequence: CASSPRTSGSLNEQFF. DNA for the CDR3: TGTGCCAGCAGTCCTCGGACTAGCGGGAGTTTGAATGAGCAGTTCTTC.

V and J are TRBV18 and TRBJ2-1, with 9 bases that match TRBD2. Germline V gene lookup returns CDR1 KGHSH and CDR2 LQKENI. The CDR3 has 17 residues. Trimming cost V 6 bases and J 4 bases; bases outside gene matches: 13. The CDR3 DNA is TGTGCCAGCTCGCTCCCAAGTAGCGGGAGCAGATACAATGAGCAGTTCTTC. Protein sequence: CASSLPSSGSRYNEQFF.

The chain combines TRBV6-5 with TRBJ1-5, with TRBD1 identical over 10 bases. Germline loops: CDR1 MNHEY, CDR2 SVGAGI. This CDR3 contains 14 residues. Trimming cost V 10 bases and J 7 bases; bases outside gene matches: 10. The CDR3 protein is CATEPTGGWQPQHF. In DNA form, the CDR3 reads TGTGCCACCGAACCGACAGGGGGCTGGCAGCCCCAGCATTTT.

The rearrangement links TRBV12-5 to TRBJ1-5; TRBD1 agrees at 8 bases. Germline-derived CDR1 and CDR2 are LGHNT and FRNRAP. The CDR3 spans 14 residues. J lost 4 bases, V lost 6 bases, and 5 bases had no gene match. CDR3 nucleotide sequence: TGTGCTAGTGGGACAGGGGAATCAAATCAGCCCCAGCATTTT. Its translation: CASGTGESNQPQHF.

The gene calls are TRBV5-6 and TRBJ1-5, with D possibly TRBD1 on 5 matching bases. Between the trimmed V and J ends, which lost 6 bases and 3 bases, there was a span of 19 bases. The CDR3 covers 16 residues. The V gene's germline CDR1 is SGHDT and CDR2 YYEEEE. The CDR3 loop is CASKDYAGAANQPQHF. The CDR3, as DNA: TGTGCCAGCAAGGACTACGCCGGGGCCGCCAATCAGCCCCAGCATTTT.

This clone was seen a handful of times. This chain links TRBV14 with TRBJ2-7, with D tentatively TRBD2 (6 bases). The CDR3 covers 15 residues. Germline assignment: CDR1 SGHDN and CDR2 FVKESK. V was shortened by 3 bases and J by 3 bases, with 15 bases between the two germline ends. The CDR3 loop reads CASSHPAEGFYEQYF. In nucleotides, the CDR3 is TGTGCCAGCAGCCATCCTGCGGAGGGTTTCTACGAGCAGTACTTC. Together with reference TRBV14 and TRBJ2-7, the CDR3 gives the full variable domain: EAGVTQFPSHSVIEKGQTVTLRCDPISGHDNLYWYRRVMGKEIKFLLHFVKESKQDESGMPNNRFLAERTGGTYSTLKVQPAELEDSGVYFCASSHPAEGFYEQYFGPGTRLTVT.

The chain recombines TRBV19 with TRBJ2-2; 9 positions match TRBD2. The J segment lost 5 bases and the V segment lost 5 bases, leaving 12 bases of the junction unmatched. Per the germline V gene, CDR1 is LNHDA and CDR2 is SQIVND (reference sequence). This CDR3 is 17 amino acids long. CDR3: CASSSLTSGLRTGELFF. In nucleotides, the CDR3 is TGTGCCAGTAGTTCATTAACTAGCGGGCTCCGAACCGGGGAGCTGTTTTTT.

The chain employs TRBV19 and TRBJ2-1, with 11 bases matching TRBD2. The CDR3 has 16 residues. Losses at the gene ends were 3 bases for V and 7 bases for J; bases not matched to a gene: 8. CDR1 and CDR2 from the germline V gene are LNHDA and SQIVND (reference sequence). This CDR3 is CASSISGLAVSNEQFF. The DNA for the CDR3 is TGTGCCAGTAGTATTTCGGGACTAGCGGTATCTAATGAGCAGTTCTTC.

CDR3: CASSMADYTEAFF. CDR3 DNA sequence: TGTGCCAGCTCAATGGCAGACTACACTGAAGCTTTCTTT. The V and J genes are TRBV18 and TRBJ1-1; no clear D gene. Germline CDR1 is KGHSH and CDR2 is LQKENI. The CDR3 totals 13 residues. Trimming removed 5 bases at V and 3 bases at J, with 10 bases between.

The J gene is TRBJ1-1, the V gene TRBV28, with D tentatively TRBD1 (5 bases). The CDR3 contains 14 residues. The ends were cut back, 4 bases at V and 4 bases at J, with 13 bases in the middle. Per germline, CDR1 MDHEN and CDR2 SYDVKM. The CDR3 sequence is CASSSGLQSTEAFF. For the CDR3, the DNA is TGTGCCAGCAGTTCGGGACTTCAGAGCACTGAAGCTTTCTTT.

The chain links TRBV7-9 to TRBJ2-1; 10 positions agree with TRBD2. CDR3 length: 14 residues. V dropped 5 bases and J dropped 8; count of bases not matched to a gene: 6. Germline CDR1 SEHNR, CDR2 FQNEAQ (reference sequence). The CDR3 nucleotides read TGTGCCAGCAGCCCTAGCGGGAGTTTTGATGAGCAGTTCTTC. It specifies CASSPSGSFDEQFF.